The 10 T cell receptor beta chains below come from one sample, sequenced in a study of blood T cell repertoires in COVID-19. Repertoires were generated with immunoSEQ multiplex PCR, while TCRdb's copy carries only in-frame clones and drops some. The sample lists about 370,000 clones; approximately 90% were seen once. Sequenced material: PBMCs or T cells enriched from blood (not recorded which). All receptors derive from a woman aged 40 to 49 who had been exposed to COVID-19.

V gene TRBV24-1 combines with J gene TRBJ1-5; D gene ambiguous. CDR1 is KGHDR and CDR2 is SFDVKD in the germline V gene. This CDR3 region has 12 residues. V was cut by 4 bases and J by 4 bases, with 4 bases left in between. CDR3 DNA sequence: TGTGCCACCAGTGAAACAAATCAGCCCCAGCATTTT. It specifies CATSETNQPQHF.

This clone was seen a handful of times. The DNA for the CDR3 is TGTGCCATCAGATCCCTAGAAGACACCGGGGAGCTGTTTTTT. Amino acids: CAIRSLEDTGELFF. V and J are TRBV10-3 and TRBJ2-2; D is uncertain. The V gene lost 6 bases and the J gene lost 3 bases, with 11 bases spanning the gap. The CDR3 length is 14 residues. Germline values: CDR1 ENHRY, CDR2 SYGVKD.

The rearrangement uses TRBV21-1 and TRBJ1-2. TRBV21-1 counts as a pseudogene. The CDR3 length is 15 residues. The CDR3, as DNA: TGTGCCAGCAGCAAAGTGTCGGGTGCGTGCGTGGGCTACACCTTC. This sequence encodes CASSKVSGACVGYTF.

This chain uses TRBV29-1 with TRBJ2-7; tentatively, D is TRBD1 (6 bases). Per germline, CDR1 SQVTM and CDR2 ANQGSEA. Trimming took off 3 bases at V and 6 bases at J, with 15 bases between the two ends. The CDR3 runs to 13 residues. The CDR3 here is CSVDLRGGSEQYF. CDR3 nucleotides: TGCAGCGTTGATCTAAGAGGGGGAAGCGAGCAGTACTTC.

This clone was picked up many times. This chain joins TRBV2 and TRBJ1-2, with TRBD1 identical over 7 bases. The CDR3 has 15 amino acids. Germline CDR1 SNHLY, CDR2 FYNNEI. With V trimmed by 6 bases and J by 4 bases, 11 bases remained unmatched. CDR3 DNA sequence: TGTGCCAGCAGAATTAGACAGGGTAGGGTCTATGGCTACACCTTC. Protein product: CASRIRQGRVYGYTF.

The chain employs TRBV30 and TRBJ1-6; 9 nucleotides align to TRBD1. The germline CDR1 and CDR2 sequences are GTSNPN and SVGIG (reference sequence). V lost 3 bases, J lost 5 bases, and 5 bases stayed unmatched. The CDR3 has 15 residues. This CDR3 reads CAWRMRDRDNSPLHF. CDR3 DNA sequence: TGTGCCTGGAGGATGAGGGACAGGGATAATTCACCCCTCCACTTT. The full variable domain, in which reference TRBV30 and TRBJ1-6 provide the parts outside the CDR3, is SQTIHQWPATLVQPVGSPLSLECTVEGTSNPNLYWYRQAAGRGLQLLFYSVGIGQISSEVPQNLSASRPQDRQFILSSKKLLLSDSGFYLCAWRMRDRDNSPLHFGNGTRLTVT.

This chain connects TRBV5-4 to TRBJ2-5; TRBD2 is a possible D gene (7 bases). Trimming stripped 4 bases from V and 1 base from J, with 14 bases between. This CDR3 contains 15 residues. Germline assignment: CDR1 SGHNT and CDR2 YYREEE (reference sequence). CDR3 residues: CASSTMRGGQETQYF. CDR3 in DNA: TGTGCCAGCAGCACCATGAGGGGGGGCCAAGAGACCCAGTACTTC. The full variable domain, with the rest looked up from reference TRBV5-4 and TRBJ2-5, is ETGVTQSPTHLIKTRGQQVTLRCSSQSGHNTVSWYQQALGQGPQFIFQYYREEENGRGNFPPRFSGLQFPNYSSELNVNALELDDSALYLCASSTMRGGQETQYFGPGTRLLVL.

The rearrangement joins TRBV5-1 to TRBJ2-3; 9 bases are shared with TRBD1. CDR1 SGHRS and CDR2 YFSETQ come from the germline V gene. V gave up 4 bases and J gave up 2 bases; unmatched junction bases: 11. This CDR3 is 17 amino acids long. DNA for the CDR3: TGCGCCAGCAGCCCTACCGGGACAGGGCCACCCACAGATACGCAGTATTTT. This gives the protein CASSPTGTGPPTDTQYF.

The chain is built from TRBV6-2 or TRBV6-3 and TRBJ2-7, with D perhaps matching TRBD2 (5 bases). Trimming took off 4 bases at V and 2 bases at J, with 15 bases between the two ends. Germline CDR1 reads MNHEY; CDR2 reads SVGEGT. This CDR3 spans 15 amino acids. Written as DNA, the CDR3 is TGTGCCAGCAGTTCCACTCTCGAGGGTACCTACGAGCAGTACTTC. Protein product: CASSSTLEGTYEQYF.

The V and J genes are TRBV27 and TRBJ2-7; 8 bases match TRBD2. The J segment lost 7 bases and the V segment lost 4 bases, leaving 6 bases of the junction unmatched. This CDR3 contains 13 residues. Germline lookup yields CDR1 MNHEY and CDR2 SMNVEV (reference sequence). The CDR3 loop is CASSYSGGGEQYF. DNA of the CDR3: TGTGCCAGCAGTTATTCGGGAGGGGGAGAGCAGTACTTC.